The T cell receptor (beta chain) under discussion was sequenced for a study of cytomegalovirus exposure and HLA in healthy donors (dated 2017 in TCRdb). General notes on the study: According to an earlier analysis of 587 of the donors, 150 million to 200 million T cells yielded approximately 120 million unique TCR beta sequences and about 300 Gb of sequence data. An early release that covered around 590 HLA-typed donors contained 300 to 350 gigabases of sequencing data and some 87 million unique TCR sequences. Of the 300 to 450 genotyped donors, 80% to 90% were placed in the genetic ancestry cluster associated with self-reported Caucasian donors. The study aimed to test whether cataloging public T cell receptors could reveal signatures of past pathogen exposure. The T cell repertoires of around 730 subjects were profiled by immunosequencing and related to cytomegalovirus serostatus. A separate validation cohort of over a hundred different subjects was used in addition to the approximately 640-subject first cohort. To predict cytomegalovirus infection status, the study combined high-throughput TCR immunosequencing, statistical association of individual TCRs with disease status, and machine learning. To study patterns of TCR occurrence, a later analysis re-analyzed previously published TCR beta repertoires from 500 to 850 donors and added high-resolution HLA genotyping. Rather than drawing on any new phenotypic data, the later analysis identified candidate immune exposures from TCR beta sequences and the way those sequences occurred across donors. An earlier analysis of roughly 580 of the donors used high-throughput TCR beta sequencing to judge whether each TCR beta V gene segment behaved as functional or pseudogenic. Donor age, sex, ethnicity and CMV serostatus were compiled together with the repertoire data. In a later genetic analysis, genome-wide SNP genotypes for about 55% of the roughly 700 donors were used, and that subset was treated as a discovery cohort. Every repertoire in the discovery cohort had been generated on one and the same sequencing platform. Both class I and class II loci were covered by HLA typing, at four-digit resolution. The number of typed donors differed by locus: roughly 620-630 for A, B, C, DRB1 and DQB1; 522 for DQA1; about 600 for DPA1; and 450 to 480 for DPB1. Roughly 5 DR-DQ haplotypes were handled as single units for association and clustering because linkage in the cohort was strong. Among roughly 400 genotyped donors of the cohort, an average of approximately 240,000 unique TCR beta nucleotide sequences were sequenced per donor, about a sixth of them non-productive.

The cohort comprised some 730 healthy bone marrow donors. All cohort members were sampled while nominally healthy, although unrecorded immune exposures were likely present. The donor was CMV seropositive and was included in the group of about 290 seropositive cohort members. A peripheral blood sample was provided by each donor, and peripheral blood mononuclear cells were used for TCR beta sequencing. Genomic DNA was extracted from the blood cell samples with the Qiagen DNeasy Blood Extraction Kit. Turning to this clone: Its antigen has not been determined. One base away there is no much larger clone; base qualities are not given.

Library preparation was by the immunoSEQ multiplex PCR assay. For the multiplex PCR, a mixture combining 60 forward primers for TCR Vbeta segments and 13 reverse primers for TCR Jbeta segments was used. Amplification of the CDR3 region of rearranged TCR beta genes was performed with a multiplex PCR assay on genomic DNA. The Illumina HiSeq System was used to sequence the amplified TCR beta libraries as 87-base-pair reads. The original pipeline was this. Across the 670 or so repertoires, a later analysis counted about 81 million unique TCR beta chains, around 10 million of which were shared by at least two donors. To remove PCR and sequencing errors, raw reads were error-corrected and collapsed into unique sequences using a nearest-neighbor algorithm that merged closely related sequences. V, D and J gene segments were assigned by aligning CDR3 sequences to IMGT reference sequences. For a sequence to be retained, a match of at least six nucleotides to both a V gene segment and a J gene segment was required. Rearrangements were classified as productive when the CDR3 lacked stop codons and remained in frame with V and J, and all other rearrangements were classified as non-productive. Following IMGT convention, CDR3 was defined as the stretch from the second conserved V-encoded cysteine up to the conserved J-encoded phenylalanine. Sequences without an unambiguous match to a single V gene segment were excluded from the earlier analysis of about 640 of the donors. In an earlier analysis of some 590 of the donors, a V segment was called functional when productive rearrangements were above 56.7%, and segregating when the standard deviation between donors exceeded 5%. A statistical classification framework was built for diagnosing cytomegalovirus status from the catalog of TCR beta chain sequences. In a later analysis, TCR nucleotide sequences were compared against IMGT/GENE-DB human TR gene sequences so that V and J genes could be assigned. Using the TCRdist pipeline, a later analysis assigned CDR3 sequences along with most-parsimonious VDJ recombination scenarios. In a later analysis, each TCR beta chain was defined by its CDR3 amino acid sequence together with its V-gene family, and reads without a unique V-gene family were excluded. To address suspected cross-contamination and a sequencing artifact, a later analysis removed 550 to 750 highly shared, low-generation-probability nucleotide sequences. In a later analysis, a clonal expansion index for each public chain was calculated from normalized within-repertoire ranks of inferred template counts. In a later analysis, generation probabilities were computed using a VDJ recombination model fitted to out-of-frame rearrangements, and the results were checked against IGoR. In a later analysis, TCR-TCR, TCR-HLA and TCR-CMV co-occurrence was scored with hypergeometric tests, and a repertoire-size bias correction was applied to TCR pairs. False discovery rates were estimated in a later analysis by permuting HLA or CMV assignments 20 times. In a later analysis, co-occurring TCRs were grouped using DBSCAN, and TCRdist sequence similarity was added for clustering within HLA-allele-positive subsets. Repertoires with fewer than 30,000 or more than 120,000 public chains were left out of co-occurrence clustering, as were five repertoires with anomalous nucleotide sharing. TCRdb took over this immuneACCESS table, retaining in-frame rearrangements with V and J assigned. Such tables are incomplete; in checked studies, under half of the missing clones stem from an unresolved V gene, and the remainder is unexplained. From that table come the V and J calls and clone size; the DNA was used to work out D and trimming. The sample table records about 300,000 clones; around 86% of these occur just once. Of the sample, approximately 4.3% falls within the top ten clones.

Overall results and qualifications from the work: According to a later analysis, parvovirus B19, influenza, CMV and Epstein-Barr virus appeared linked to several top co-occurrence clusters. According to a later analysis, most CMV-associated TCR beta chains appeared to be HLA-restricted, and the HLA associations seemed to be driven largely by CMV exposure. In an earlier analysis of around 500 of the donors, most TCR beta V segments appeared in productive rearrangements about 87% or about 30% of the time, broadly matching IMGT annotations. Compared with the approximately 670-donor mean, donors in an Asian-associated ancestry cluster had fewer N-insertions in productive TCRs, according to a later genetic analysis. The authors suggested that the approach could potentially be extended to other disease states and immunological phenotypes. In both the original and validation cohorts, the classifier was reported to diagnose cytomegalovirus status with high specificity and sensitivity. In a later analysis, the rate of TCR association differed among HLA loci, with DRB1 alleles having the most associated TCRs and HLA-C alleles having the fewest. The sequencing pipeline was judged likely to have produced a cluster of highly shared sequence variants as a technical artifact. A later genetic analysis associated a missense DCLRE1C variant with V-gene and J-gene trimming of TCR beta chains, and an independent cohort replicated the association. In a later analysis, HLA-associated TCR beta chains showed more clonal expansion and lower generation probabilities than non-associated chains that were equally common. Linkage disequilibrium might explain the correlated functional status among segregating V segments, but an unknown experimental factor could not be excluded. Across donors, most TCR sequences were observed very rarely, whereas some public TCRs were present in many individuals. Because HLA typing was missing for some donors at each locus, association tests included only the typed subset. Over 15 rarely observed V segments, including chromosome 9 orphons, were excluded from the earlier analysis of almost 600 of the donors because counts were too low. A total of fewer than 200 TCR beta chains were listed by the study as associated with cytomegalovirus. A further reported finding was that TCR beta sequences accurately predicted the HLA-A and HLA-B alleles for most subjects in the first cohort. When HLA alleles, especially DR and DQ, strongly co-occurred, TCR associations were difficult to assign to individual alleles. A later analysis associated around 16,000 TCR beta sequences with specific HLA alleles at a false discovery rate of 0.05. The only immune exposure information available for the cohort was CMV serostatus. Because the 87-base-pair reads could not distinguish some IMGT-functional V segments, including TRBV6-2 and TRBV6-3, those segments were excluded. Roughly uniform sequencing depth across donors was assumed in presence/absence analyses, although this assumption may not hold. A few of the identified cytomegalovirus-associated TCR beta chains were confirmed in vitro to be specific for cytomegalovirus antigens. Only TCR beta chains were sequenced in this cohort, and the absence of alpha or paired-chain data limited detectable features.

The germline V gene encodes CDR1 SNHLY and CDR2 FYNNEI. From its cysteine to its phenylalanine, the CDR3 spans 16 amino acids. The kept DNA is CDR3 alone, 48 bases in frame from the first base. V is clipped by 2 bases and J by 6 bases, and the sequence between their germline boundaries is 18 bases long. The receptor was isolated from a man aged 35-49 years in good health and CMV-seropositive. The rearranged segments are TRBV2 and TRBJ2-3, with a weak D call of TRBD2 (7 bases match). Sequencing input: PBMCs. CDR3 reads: CASSELWGGREDTQYF. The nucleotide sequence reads TGTGCCAGCAGTGAACTGTGGGGGGGCCGGGAGGATACGCAGTATTTT.